Listed below are T cell receptor beta chains from one sample, sequenced in a study of CD8 T cells in Susac syndrome. From the immunoSEQ multiplex PCR reads, TCRdb called clonotypes with MiXCR, one entry per CDR3 protein. The top ten hold 0.08% to 0.095% of the sample, which has approximately 170,000 distinct CDR3 sequences, roughly 94% seen once. Material: CD4+ T cells from PBMCs. The receptors shown here come from a human donor with multiple sclerosis. Each CDR3 is given with its conserved first and last residue. A D gene is named only where the DNA matches it firmly. Clone size is given for some rows only: seen once, a few or many times, or a class if the clone is expanded.

J gene: TRBJ1-2; D gene: TRBD1; CDR3 length: 13; clone size: once; V gene: TRBV20-1; CDR3 protein: CSASVGGSYGYTF; CDR3 DNA: TGCAGTGCTAGTGTAGGGGGCAGCTATGGCTACACCTTC
J gene: TRBJ2-1; D gene: TRBD2; CDR3 length: 18; clone size: .; V gene: TRBV19; CDR3 protein: CASSTRTSGRTFYNEQFF; CDR3 DNA: TGTGCCAGTAGTACCCGGACTAGCGGGAGGACCTTCTACAATGAGCAGTTCTTC
J gene: TRBJ1-1; D gene: .; CDR3 length: 13; clone size: .; V gene: TRBV19; CDR3 protein: CASTPARLGEAFF; CDR3 DNA: TGTGCCAGTACCCCGGCACGACTCGGTGAAGCTTTCTTT
J gene: TRBJ2-5; D gene: TRBD2; CDR3 length: 18; clone size: .; V gene: TRBV20-1; CDR3 protein: CSAKGWGLAGVNQETQYF; CDR3 DNA: TGCAGTGCAAAGGGTTGGGGACTAGCGGGAGTCAACCAAGAGACCCAGTACTTC
J gene: TRBJ2-2; D gene: .; CDR3 length: 15; clone size: .; V gene: TRBV9; CDR3 protein: CASSVRAVGTGELFF; CDR3 DNA: TGTGCCAGCAGCGTAAGGGCAGTTGGCACCGGGGAGCTGTTTTTT
J gene: TRBJ2-3; D gene: TRBD2; CDR3 length: 13; clone size: .; V gene: TRBV27; CDR3 protein: CAVGGRGTDTQYF; CDR3 DNA: TGTGCCGTCGGCGGGAGGGGGACAGATACGCAGTATTTT
J gene: TRBJ2-5; D gene: TRBD1; CDR3 length: 15; clone size: .; V gene: TRBV18; CDR3 protein: CASSPTGQGRETQYF; CDR3 DNA: TGTGCCAGCTCACCGACGGGACAGGGTAGGGAGACCCAGTACTTC
J gene: TRBJ2-5; D gene: .; CDR3 length: 13; clone size: .; V gene: TRBV7-2; CDR3 protein: CASSWVLQETQYF; CDR3 DNA: TGTGCCAGCAGCTGGGTGCTCCAAGAGACCCAGTACTTC
J gene: TRBJ2-5; D gene: TRBD1; CDR3 length: 15; clone size: .; V gene: TRBV6-1; CDR3 protein: CASSELMTGEETQYF; CDR3 DNA: TGTGCCAGCAGTGAACTAATGACAGGGGAAGAGACCCAGTACTTC
J gene: TRBJ2-2; D gene: .; CDR3 length: 15; clone size: .; V gene: TRBV5-1; CDR3 protein: CASSMSIENTGELFF; CDR3 DNA: TGCGCCAGCAGCATGTCCATCGAGAACACCGGGGAGCTGTTTTTT
J gene: TRBJ1-1; D gene: .; CDR3 length: 13; clone size: .; V gene: TRBV4-3; CDR3 protein: CASSQPWGTEAFF; CDR3 DNA: TGCGCCAGCAGCCAGCCCTGGGGGACTGAAGCTTTCTTT
J gene: TRBJ2-7; D gene: TRBD2; CDR3 length: 15; clone size: .; V gene: TRBV7-3; CDR3 protein: CASSSTSGRIHEQYF; CDR3 DNA: TGTGCCAGCAGCTCGACTAGCGGGAGGATCCACGAGCAGTACTTC
J gene: TRBJ1-1; D gene: .; CDR3 length: 11; clone size: .; V gene: TRBV20-1; CDR3 protein: CSTEGNTEAFF; CDR3 DNA: TGCAGTACTGAAGGGAACACTGAAGCTTTCTTT
J gene: TRBJ2-3; D gene: .; CDR3 length: 14; clone size: .; V gene: TRBV18; CDR3 protein: CASSPPHGTDTQYF; CDR3 DNA: TGTGCCAGCTCACCACCGCACGGCACAGATACGCAGTATTTT
J gene: TRBJ2-5; D gene: .; CDR3 length: 14; clone size: .; V gene: TRBV29-1; CDR3 protein: CSVHEGGGTETQYF; CDR3 DNA: TGCAGCGTGCATGAGGGAGGCGGGACGGAGACCCAGTACTTC
J gene: TRBJ2-1; D gene: .; CDR3 length: 13; clone size: .; V gene: TRBV7-3; CDR3 protein: CASSLNSYNEQFF; CDR3 DNA: TGTGCCAGCAGCCTTAACTCCTACAATGAGCAGTTCTTC
J gene: TRBJ1-5; D gene: .; CDR3 length: 15; clone size: .; V gene: TRBV20-1; CDR3 protein: CSARSQGPYNQPQHF; CDR3 DNA: TGCAGTGCTAGGAGCCAGGGGCCCTACAATCAGCCCCAGCATTTT
J gene: TRBJ1-1; D gene: .; CDR3 length: 15; clone size: .; V gene: TRBV6-1; CDR3 protein: CASSDAPREATEAFF; CDR3 DNA: TGTGCCAGCAGTGATGCGCCCCGGGAGGCCACTGAAGCTTTCTTT
J gene: TRBJ1-2; D gene: .; CDR3 length: 14; clone size: .; V gene: TRBV7-2; CDR3 protein: CASSLGWGGAGYTF; CDR3 DNA: TGTGCCAGCAGCTTAGGGTGGGGAGGGGCCGGCTACACCTTC
J gene: TRBJ1-4; D gene: .; CDR3 length: 13; clone size: .; V gene: TRBV29-1; CDR3 protein: CSVFPSGNEKLFF; CDR3 DNA: TGCAGCGTCTTCCCCAGCGGGAATGAAAAACTGTTTTTT
J gene: TRBJ2-7; D gene: .; CDR3 length: 15; clone size: .; V gene: TRBV27; CDR3 protein: CASASRHDPSDEQYF; CDR3 DNA: TGTGCCAGCGCAAGCCGACACGACCCTAGCGACGAGCAGTACTTC
J gene: TRBJ2-7; D gene: .; CDR3 length: 14; clone size: .; V gene: TRBV7-3; CDR3 protein: CASSPTSTSDEQYF; CDR3 DNA: TGTGCCAGCAGCCCGACGTCGACATCCGACGAGCAGTACTTC
J gene: TRBJ2-1; D gene: TRBD1; CDR3 length: 16; clone size: .; V gene: TRBV12-3/TRBV12-4; CDR3 protein: CASRSVGQGDLNEQFF; CDR3 DNA: TGTGCCAGCAGAAGTGTGGGACAGGGGGATCTCAATGAGCAGTTCTTC
J gene: TRBJ1-5; D gene: TRBD1; CDR3 length: 13; clone size: once; V gene: TRBV6-4; CDR3 protein: CASSEGQTQPQHF; CDR3 DNA: TGTGCCAGCAGTGAGGGACAGACTCAGCCCCAGCATTTT
J gene: TRBJ2-4; D gene: TRBD1; CDR3 length: 15; clone size: .; V gene: TRBV5-6; CDR3 protein: CASSSRDRGGHIQYF; CDR3 DNA: TGTGCCAGCAGCTCGCGAGACAGGGGGGGACACATTCAGTACTTC
J gene: TRBJ2-7; D gene: .; CDR3 length: 15; clone size: .; V gene: TRBV2; CDR3 protein: CASSANHGGSNEQYF; CDR3 DNA: TGTGCCAGCTCCGCTAATCATGGGGGGTCGAATGAGCAGTACTTC
J gene: TRBJ2-3; D gene: TRBD1; CDR3 length: 18; clone size: once; V gene: TRBV28; CDR3 protein: CASSSLGGTGLPPDTQYF; CDR3 DNA: TGTGCCAGCAGTTCTCTTGGTGGGACAGGGCTTCCCCCAGATACGCAGTATTTT
J gene: TRBJ1-3; D gene: TRBD1; CDR3 length: 15; clone size: once; V gene: TRBV9; CDR3 protein: CASSTRTGAGNTIYF; CDR3 DNA: TGTGCCAGCAGCACGCGGACAGGGGCTGGAAACACCATATATTTT
J gene: TRBJ2-5; D gene: .; CDR3 length: 15; clone size: .; V gene: TRBV21-1; CDR3 protein: CASSKDRGQSETQYF; CDR3 DNA: TGTGCCAGCAGCAAGGACAGGGGGCAGAGCGAGACCCAGTACTTC
J gene: TRBJ2-7; D gene: .; CDR3 length: 14; clone size: .; V gene: TRBV5-1; CDR3 protein: CASSFGAIANEQYF; CDR3 DNA: TGCGCCAGCAGCTTCGGAGCGATTGCTAACGAGCAGTACTTC
J gene: TRBJ2-7; D gene: TRBD2; CDR3 length: 13; clone size: .; V gene: TRBV29-1; CDR3 protein: CSVVSATSAEQYF; CDR3 DNA: TGCAGCGTTGTAAGCGCGACTAGCGCCGAGCAGTACTTC
J gene: TRBJ2-3; D gene: .; CDR3 length: 14; clone size: .; V gene: TRBV12-3/TRBV12-4; CDR3 protein: CASSFRASTDTQYF; CDR3 DNA: TGTGCCAGCAGTTTCAGGGCGAGCACAGATACGCAGTATTTT
J gene: TRBJ1-1; D gene: .; CDR3 length: 13; clone size: .; V gene: TRBV19; CDR3 protein: CASSLSRETEAFF; CDR3 DNA: TGTGCCAGTAGTCTCTCTAGGGAAACTGAAGCTTTCTTT
J gene: TRBJ2-5; D gene: .; CDR3 length: 14; clone size: .; V gene: TRBV4-3; CDR3 protein: CASSQEFPGETQYF; CDR3 DNA: TGCGCCAGCAGCCAAGAGTTTCCGGGAGAGACCCAGTACTTC
J gene: TRBJ1-1; D gene: .; CDR3 length: 15; clone size: once; V gene: TRBV19; CDR3 protein: CASSPIGRRNTEAFF; CDR3 DNA: TGTGCCAGTAGCCCCATTGGGCGGCGCAACACTGAAGCTTTCTTT
J gene: TRBJ2-1; D gene: .; CDR3 length: 13; clone size: .; V gene: TRBV5-1; CDR3 protein: CASSLPQGDEQFF; CDR3 DNA: TGCGCCAGCAGCTTGCCCCAGGGAGATGAGCAGTTCTTC
J gene: TRBJ2-3; D gene: .; CDR3 length: 13; clone size: .; V gene: TRBV30; CDR3 protein: CAWDRSSTDTQYF; CDR3 DNA: TGTGCCTGGGACAGGTCTTCCACAGATACGCAGTATTTT
J gene: TRBJ1-2; D gene: .; CDR3 length: 13; clone size: .; V gene: TRBV20-1; CDR3 protein: CSATTGTPYGYTF; CDR3 DNA: TGCAGTGCTACCACCGGGACACCTTATGGCTACACCTTC
J gene: TRBJ2-4; D gene: TRBD2; CDR3 length: 18; clone size: .; V gene: TRBV7-2; CDR3 protein: CASSLALTSGAFKNIQYF; CDR3 DNA: TGTGCCAGCAGCTTAGCTTTGACTAGCGGGGCTTTCAAAAACATTCAGTACTTC
J gene: TRBJ2-2; D gene: .; CDR3 length: 14; clone size: .; V gene: TRBV19; CDR3 protein: CASSRGTDTGELFF; CDR3 DNA: TGTGCCAGTAGCCGGGGGACTGACACCGGGGAGCTGTTTTTT
J gene: TRBJ1-1; D gene: .; CDR3 length: 15; clone size: .; V gene: TRBV6-5; CDR3 protein: CASRNRRQPHTEAFF; CDR3 DNA: TGTGCCAGCAGAAACCGGCGGCAGCCCCACACTGAAGCTTTCTTT
J gene: TRBJ2-3; D gene: .; CDR3 length: 15; clone size: .; V gene: TRBV5-1; CDR3 protein: CASSLASGGGDTQYF; CDR3 DNA: TGCGCCAGCAGCTTGGCCAGCGGCGGAGGGGATACGCAGTATTTT
J gene: TRBJ1-4; D gene: TRBD1; CDR3 length: 17; clone size: .; V gene: TRBV5-1; CDR3 protein: CASSTGQRGPTNEKLFF; CDR3 DNA: TGCGCCAGCAGCACGGGACAGAGGGGCCCAACTAATGAAAAACTGTTTTTT
J gene: TRBJ1-5; D gene: .; CDR3 length: 17; clone size: once; V gene: TRBV28; CDR3 protein: CASSFSQSPYSNQPQHF; CDR3 DNA: TGTGCCAGCAGTTTCAGCCAGAGTCCTTATAGCAATCAGCCCCAGCATTTT
J gene: TRBJ2-3; D gene: .; CDR3 length: 13; clone size: .; V gene: TRBV30; CDR3 protein: CAWDPASTDTQYF; CDR3 DNA: TGTGCCTGGGACCCGGCTAGCACAGATACGCAGTATTTT
J gene: TRBJ2-3; D gene: .; CDR3 length: 13; clone size: .; V gene: TRBV3-1; CDR3 protein: CASIYGNGDTQYF; CDR3 DNA: TGTGCCAGCATTTACGGAAATGGAGATACGCAGTATTTT
J gene: TRBJ2-3; D gene: TRBD2; CDR3 length: 16; clone size: .; V gene: TRBV12-3/TRBV12-4; CDR3 protein: CASSVGRAPYTDTQYF; CDR3 DNA: TGTGCCAGCAGCGTCGGGAGGGCCCCCTACACAGATACGCAGTATTTT